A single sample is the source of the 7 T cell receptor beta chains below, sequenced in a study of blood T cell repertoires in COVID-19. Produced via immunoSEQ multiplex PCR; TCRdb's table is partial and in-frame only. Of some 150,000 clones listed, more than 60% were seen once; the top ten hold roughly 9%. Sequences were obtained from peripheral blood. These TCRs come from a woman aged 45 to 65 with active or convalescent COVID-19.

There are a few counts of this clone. This CDR3 reads CASSLTGGYAEAFF. The CDR3 DNA sequence: TGCGCCAGCAGCTTGACAGGGGGTTACGCTGAAGCTTTCTTT. The rearrangement links TRBV5-1 to TRBJ1-1; 8 bases map to TRBD1. The CDR3 sequence is 14 residues long. In germline, CDR1 is SGHRS, CDR2 YFSETQ. V gave up 1 base and J gave up 6 bases; unmatched junction bases: 5.

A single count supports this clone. CDR3 loop: CASIRTSSSYNSPLHF. CDR3 bases: TGTGCCAGCATCCGGACATCTTCCTCCTATAATTCACCCCTCCACTTT. V and J are TRBV5-6 and TRBJ1-6, with D possibly TRBD1 on 5 matching bases. The V end lost 6 bases, the J end lost 0 bases, and 13 bases lay between the germline ends. The CDR3 contains 16 residues. Germline CDR1 and CDR2: SGHDT and YYEEEE.

CDR3 protein: CASRDYSNQPQHF. The CDR3, as DNA: TGTGCCAGCAGGGACTATAGCAATCAGCCCCAGCATTTT. The chain couples TRBV6-5 to TRBJ1-5, with D hard to call. CDR3 size: 13 residues. Trimming stripped 6 bases from V and 0 bases from J, with 6 bases between. Germline lookup yields CDR1 MNHEY and CDR2 SVGAGI.

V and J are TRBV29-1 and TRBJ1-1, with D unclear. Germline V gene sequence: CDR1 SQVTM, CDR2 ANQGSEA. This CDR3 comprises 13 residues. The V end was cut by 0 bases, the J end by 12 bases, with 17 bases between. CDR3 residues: CSVEDGFVSSTFF. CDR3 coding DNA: TGCAGCGTTGAAGATGGTTTTGTGAGTTCCACTTTCTTT.

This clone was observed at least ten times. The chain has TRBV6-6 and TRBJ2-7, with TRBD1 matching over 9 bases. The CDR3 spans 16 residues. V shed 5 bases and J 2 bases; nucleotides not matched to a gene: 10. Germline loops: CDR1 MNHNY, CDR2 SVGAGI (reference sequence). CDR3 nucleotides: TGTGCCAGCAGTCCCTGGACAGGGGTAGTCCCCTACGAGCAGTACTTC. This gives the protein CASSPWTGVVPYEQYF.

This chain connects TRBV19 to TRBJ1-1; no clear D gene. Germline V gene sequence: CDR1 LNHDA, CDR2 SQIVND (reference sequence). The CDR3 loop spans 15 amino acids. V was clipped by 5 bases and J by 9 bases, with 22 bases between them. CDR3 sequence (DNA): TGTGCCAGTAGTGCCCCTGCCTCGGGGTTGCCAAAAGCTTTCTTT. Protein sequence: CASSAPASGLPKAFF.

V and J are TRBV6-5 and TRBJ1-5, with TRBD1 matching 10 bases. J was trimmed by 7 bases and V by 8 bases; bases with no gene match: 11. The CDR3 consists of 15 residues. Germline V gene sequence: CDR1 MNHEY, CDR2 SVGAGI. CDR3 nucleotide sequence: TGTGCCAGCGGAACGACCGGGACAGGGGACCAGCCCCAGCATTTT. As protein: CASGTTGTGDQPQHF.